This T cell receptor beta chain was captured in a study of cytomegalovirus exposure and HLA in healthy donors. Turning to the study itself: An early data release held some 85 million unique TCRs from HLA-typed donors.

With 60 Vbeta and 13 Jbeta primers, the PCR was carried out. Measured with immunoSEQ multiplex PCR; TCRdb has only the in-frame clones, and not every one. This table has 240,000 or so clones, 81% appearing once. The donors gave bone marrow, and they were healthy. Per the germline V gene, CDR1 is SGDLS and CDR2 is YYNGEE. CDR3 length: 14 residues. V lost 2 bases and J lost 1, with 9 bases in between. V is TRBV9 and J is TRBJ1-1; unclear D gene. Material for sequencing was PBMCs. This clonotype was obtained from a woman in her sixties or seventies in good health and CMV-seropositive. CDR3 coding DNA: TGTGCCAGCAGCGTTGAGTCCGGGAACACTGAAGCTTTCTTT. It encodes CASSVESGNTEAFF.